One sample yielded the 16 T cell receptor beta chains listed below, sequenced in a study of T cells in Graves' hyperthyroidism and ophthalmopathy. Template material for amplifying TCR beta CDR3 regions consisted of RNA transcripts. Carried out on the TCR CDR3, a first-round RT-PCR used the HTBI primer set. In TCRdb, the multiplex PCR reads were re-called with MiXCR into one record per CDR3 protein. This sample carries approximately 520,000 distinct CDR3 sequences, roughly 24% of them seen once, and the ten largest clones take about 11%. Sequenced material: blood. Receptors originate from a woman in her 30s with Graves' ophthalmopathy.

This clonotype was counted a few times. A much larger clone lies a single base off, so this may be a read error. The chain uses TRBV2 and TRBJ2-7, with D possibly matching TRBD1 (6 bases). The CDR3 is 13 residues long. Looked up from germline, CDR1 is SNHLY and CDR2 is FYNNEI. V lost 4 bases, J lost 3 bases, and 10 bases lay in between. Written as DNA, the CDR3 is TGTGCCAGCAGTGGAGGGGACATCTACGAGCAGTACTTC. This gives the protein CASSGGDIYEQYF.

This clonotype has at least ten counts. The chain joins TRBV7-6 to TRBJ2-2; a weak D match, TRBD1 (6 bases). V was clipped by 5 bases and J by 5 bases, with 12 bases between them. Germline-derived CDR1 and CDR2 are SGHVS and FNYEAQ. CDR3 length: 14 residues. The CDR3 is CASSDVQGTGELFF. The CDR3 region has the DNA TGTGCCAGCAGCGACGTACAGGGAACCGGGGAGCTGTTTTTT.

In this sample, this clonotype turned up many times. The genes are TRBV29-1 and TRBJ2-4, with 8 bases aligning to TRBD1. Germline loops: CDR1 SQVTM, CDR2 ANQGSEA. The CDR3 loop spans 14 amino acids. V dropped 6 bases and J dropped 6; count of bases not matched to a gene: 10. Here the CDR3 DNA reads TGCAGCGTGATCGGACAGGGCGAGGGAAACATTCAGTACTTC. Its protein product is CSVIGQGEGNIQYF.

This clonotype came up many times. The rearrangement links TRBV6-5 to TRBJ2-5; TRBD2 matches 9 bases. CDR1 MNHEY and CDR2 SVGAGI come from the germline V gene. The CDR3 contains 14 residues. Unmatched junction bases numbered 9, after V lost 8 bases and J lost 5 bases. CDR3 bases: TGTGCCAGCGATCGTGCTAGCGGGATGGAGACCCAGTACTTC. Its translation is CASDRASGMETQYF.

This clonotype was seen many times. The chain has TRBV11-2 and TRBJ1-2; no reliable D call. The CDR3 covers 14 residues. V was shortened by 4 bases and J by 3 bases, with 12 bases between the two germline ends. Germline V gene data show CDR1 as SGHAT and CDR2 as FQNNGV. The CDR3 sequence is CASSSGAGDYGYTF. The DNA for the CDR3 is TGTGCCAGCAGCTCCGGAGCAGGCGACTATGGCTACACCTTC.

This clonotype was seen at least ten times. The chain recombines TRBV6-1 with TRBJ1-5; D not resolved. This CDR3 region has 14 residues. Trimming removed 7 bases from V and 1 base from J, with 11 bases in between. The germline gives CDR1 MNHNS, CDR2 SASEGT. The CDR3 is CASTTFLSNQPQHF. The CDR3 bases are TGTGCCAGCACGACGTTTTTAAGCAATCAGCCCCAGCATTTT.

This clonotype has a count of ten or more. The CDR3 bases are TGTGCCAGCAGCTTCGGGACTAGCGGTGAGACCCAGTACTTC. Protein sequence: CASSFGTSGETQYF. The chain is built from TRBV7-2 and TRBJ2-5, with 11 bases fitting TRBD2. The length of the CDR3 is 14 residues. V lost 3 bases and J lost 5; bases outside the gene matches: 2. Germline assignment: CDR1 SGHTA and CDR2 FQGNSA.

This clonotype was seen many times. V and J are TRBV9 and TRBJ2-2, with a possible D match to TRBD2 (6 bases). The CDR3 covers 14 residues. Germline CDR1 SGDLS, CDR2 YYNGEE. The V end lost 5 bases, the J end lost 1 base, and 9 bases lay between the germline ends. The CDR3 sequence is CASSVGGNTGELFF. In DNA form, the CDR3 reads TGTGCCAGCAGTGTGGGGGGGAACACCGGGGAGCTGTTTTTT.

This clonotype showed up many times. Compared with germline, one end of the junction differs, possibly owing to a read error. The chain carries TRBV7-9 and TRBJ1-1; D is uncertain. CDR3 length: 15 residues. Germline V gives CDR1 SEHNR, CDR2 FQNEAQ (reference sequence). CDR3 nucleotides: TGTGCCAGCAGCTTAATATACAGAAAGAACACTGAGCTCCTCTTT. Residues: CASSLIYRKNTELLF. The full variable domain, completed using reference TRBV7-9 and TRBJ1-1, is DTGVSQNPRHKITKRGQNVTFRCDPISEHNRLYWYRQTLGQGPEFLTYFQNEAQLEKSRLLSDRFSAERPKGSFSTLEIQRTEQGDSAMYLCASSLIYRKNTELLFGQGTRLTVV.

As DNA, the CDR3 is TGCGCCAGCAGCTTGGCCAAGGGGGCGATGGACGAGCAGTACTTC. This translates into CASSLAKGAMDEQYF. This rearrangement joins TRBV5-1 to TRBJ2-7; 7 positions agree with TRBD1. V dropped 0 bases and J dropped 5; count of bases not matched to a gene: 8. The CDR3 contains 15 residues. Looked up from germline, CDR1 is SGHRS and CDR2 is YFSETQ.

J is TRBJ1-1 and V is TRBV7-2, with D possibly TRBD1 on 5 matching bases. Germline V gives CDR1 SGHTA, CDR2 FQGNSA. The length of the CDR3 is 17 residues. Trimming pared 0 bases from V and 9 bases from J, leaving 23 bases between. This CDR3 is CASSLAGTRLGEIKAFF. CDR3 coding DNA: TGTGCCAGCAGCTTAGCTGGGACGCGATTGGGAGAGATTAAAGCTTTCTTT.

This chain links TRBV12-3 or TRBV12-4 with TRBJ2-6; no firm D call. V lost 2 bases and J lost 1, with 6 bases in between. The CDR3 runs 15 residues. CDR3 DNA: TGTGCCAGCAGTTTACAGGTATCTGGGGCCAACGTCCTGACTTTC. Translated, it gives CASSLQVSGANVLTF.

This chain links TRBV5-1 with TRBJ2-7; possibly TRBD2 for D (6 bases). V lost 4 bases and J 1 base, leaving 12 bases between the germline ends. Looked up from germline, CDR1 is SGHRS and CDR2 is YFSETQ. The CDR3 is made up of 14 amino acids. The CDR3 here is CASSLWAGSYEQYF. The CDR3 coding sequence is TGCGCCAGCAGCCTGTGGGCGGGATCCTACGAGCAGTACTTC.

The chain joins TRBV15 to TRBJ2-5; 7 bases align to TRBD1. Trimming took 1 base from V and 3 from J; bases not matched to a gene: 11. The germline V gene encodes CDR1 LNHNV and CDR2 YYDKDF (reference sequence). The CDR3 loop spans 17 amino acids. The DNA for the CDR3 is TGTGCCACCAGCAGAGCCTCATTAGACAGGGCCAAAGAGACCCAGTACTTC. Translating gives CATSRASLDRAKETQYF.

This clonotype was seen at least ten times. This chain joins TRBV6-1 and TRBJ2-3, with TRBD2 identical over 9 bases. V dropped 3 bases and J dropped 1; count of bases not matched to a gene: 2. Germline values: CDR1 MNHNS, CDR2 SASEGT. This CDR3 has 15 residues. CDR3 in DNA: TGTGCCAGCAGTGATATAGCGGGGGGCACAGATACGCAGTATTTT. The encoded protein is CASSDIAGGTDTQYF.

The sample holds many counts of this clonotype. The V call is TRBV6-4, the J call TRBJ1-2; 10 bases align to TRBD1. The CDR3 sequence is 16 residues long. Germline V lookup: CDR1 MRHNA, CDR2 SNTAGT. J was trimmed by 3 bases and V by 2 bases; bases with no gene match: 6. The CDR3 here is CASSDTRQGAYYGYTF. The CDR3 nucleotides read TGTGCCAGCAGTGACACCCGACAGGGGGCATACTATGGCTACACCTTC.